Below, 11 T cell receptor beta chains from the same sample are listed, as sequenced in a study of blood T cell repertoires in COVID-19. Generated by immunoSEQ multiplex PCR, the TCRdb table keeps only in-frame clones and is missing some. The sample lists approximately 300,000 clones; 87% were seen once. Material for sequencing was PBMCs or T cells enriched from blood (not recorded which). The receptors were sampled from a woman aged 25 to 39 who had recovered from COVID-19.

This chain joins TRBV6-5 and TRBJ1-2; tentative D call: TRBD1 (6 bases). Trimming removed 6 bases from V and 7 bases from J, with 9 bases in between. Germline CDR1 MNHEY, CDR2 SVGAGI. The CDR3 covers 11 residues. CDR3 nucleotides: TGTGCCAGCAGCCCAGGGGTTGGCTACACCTTC. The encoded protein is CASSPGVGYTF.

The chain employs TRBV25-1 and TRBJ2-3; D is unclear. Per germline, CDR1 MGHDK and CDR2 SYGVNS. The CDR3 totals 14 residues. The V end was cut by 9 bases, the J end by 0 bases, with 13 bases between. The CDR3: CASRPGGSTDTQYF. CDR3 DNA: TGTGCCAGTAGACCCGGCGGTAGCACAGATACGCAGTATTTT.

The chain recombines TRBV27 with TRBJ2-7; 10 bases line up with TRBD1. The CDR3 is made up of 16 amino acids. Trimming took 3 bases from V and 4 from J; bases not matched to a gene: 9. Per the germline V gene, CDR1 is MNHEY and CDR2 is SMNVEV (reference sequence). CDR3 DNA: TGTGCCAGCAGTTTTAGACCGGACAGGGGGTTTTACGAGCAGTACTTC. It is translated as CASSFRPDRGFYEQYF.

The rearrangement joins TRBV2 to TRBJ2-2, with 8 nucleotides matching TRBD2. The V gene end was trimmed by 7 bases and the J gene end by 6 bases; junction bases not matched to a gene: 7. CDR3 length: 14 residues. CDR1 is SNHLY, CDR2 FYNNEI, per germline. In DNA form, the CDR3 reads TGTGCCAGCATTCGGGGGGGCCAAGCCGGGGAGCTGTTTTTT. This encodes CASIRGGQAGELFF.

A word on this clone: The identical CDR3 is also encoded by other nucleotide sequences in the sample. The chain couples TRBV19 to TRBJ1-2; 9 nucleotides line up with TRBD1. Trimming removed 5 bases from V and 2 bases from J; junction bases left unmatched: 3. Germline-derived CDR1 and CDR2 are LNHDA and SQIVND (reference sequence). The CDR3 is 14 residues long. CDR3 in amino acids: CASSPGTGNYGYTF. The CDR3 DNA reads TGTGCCAGTAGTCCGGGGACAGGGAACTATGGCTACACCTTC.

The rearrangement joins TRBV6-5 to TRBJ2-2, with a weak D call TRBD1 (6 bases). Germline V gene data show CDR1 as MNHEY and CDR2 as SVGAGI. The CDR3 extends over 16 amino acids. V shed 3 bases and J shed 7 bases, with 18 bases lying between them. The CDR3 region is CASSYRGTGLGGELFF. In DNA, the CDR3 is TGTGCCAGCAGTTATCGCGGTACAGGGTTGGGCGGGGAGCTGTTTTTT.

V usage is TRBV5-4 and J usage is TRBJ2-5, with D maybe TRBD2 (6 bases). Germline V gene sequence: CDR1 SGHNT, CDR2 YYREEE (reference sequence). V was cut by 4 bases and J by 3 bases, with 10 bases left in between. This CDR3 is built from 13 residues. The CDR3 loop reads CASSPTSEETQYF. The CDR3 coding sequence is TGTGCCAGCAGCCCGACTAGTGAAGAGACCCAGTACTTC.

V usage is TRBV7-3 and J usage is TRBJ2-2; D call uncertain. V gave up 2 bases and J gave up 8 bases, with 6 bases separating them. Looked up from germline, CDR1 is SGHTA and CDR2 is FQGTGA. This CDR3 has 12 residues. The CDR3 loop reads CASSLFLGELFF. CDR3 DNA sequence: TGTGCCAGCAGCTTATTTCTGGGGGAGCTGTTTTTT.

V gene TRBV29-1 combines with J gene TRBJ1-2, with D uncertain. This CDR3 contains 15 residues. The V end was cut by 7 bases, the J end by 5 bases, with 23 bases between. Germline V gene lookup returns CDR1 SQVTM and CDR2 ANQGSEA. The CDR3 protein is CSATDPATAGYGYTF. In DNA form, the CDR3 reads TGCAGCGCGACCGACCCGGCGACTGCGGGTTATGGCTACACCTTC. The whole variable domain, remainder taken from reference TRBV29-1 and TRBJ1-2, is SAVISQKPSRDICQRGTSLTIQCQVDSQVTMMFWYRQQPGQSLTLIATANQGSEATYESGFVIDKFPISRPNLTFSTLTVSNMSPEDSSIYLCSATDPATAGYGYTFGSGTRLTVV.

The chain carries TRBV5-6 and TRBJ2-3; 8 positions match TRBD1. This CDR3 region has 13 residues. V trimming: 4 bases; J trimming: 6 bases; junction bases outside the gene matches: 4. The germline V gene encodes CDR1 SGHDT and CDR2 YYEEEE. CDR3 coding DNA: TGTGCCAGCAGCAGCCGACAGGGGGATACGCAGTATTTT. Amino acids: CASSSRQGDTQYF.

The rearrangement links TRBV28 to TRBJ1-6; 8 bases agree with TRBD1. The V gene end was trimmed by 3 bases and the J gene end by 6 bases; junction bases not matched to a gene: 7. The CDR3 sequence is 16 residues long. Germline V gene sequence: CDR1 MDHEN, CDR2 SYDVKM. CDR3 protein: CASSLGRGRSNSPLHF. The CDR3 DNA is TGTGCCAGCAGTTTGGGCAGGGGGCGAAGTAATTCACCCCTCCACTTT.